Presented here are 17 T cell receptor beta chains from one specimen sequenced in a study of blood T cells in healthy people across ages. A second PCR, run for roughly 7 to 12 cycles, used a sample-barcoded 5' primer plus a J-beta primer mix. TCRdb re-called the 5' RACE reads with MiXCR, one entry per CDR3 protein. The profile shows about 580,000 distinct CDR3 sequences, about 45% of them singletons. The material sequenced was blood. These receptors all stem from a man aged 80 or over in good health.

This clonotype was seen a few times. The chain joins TRBV27 to TRBJ1-5; 7 nucleotides agree with TRBD1. Trimming at V came to 2 bases and at J to 6 bases, leaving 4 bases not matched to a gene. The CDR3 spans 14 residues. Germline V CDR1 and CDR2: MNHEY, SMNVEV (reference sequence). The CDR3 DNA reads TGTGCCAGCAGTTTAGCAGGGGGGAGTCAGCCCCAGCATTTT. It specifies CASSLAGGSQPQHF.

This chain joins TRBV7-9 and TRBJ1-2; D is perhaps TRBD1 (6 bases). CDR3 length equals 14 residues. Trimming pared 1 base from V and 8 bases from J, leaving 14 bases between. Germline V gives CDR1 SEHNR, CDR2 FQNEAQ (reference sequence). The CDR3 DNA reads as TGTGCCAGCAGCTTAGGACAGGACTTTGAAGGCTACACCTTC. Encoded protein: CASSLGQDFEGYTF. The whole variable domain, remainder taken from reference TRBV7-9 and TRBJ1-2, is DTGVSQNPRHKITKRGQNVTFRCDPISEHNRLYWYRQTLGQGPEFLTYFQNEAQLEKSRLLSDRFSAERPKGSFSTLEIQRTEQGDSAMYLCASSLGQDFEGYTFGSGTRLTVV.

Ten or more counts support this clonotype. This chain uses TRBV7-8 with TRBJ2-4; the D gene is possibly TRBD2 (6 bases). From germline, CDR1 is SGHVS and CDR2 FQNEAQ. CDR3 length equals 17 residues. Trimming shortened V by 9 bases and J by 0 bases, and 21 bases separated the two germline ends. In DNA form, the CDR3 reads TGTGCCAGTATGGGGGAGGCGTTTTCCTTAGCCAAAAACATTCAGTACTTC. Amino acids: CASMGEAFSLAKNIQYF.

The V and J genes are TRBV20-1 and TRBJ2-5; D is undetermined. V lost 3 bases to trimming and J lost 3 bases, with 8 bases between them. CDR1 DFQATT and CDR2 SNEGSKA come from the germline V gene (reference sequence). The CDR3 totals 12 residues. The CDR3 DNA reads as TGCAGTGCTAGTCGGGCCAAAGAGACCCAGTACTTC. This gives the protein CSASRAKETQYF.

The chain uses TRBV12-3 or TRBV12-4 and TRBJ2-2; D is uncertain. There are 14 residues in the CDR3. Trimming took 9 bases from V and 3 from J, leaving 14 bases between them. The CDR3 nucleotides are TGTGCCAGTAGGACGGTCCTTCACACCGGGGAGCTGTTTTTT. Its protein is CASRTVLHTGELFF.

In its sample, this clonotype was seen a few times. The genes are TRBV5-1 and TRBJ2-3; 14 bases align to TRBD2. J gave up 5 bases and V 0 bases, and 5 bases lay outside the gene matches. CDR3 length equals 17 residues. Germline CDR1 reads SGHRS; CDR2 reads YFSETQ. CDR3 coding DNA: TGCGCCAGCAGCTTGGGGGGACTAGCGGGGGCAGGAGATACGCAGTATTTT. Translation: CASSLGGLAGAGDTQYF.

The chain recombines TRBV20-1 with TRBJ1-2; D remains ambiguous. The CDR3 consists of 12 residues. Germline V CDR1 and CDR2: DFQATT, SNEGSKA (reference sequence). V gave up 5 bases and J gave up 5 bases, with 12 bases separating them. The CDR3 sequence is CSASYLIYGYTF. The CDR3, as DNA: TGCAGTGCTTCCTACCTAATTTATGGCTACACCTTC.

This clonotype was seen ten or more times. The chain employs TRBV6-5 and TRBJ2-5; D call uncertain. V lost 0 bases, J lost 7 bases, and 15 bases lay in between. Germline CDR1 is MNHEY and CDR2 is SVGAGI. CDR3 length equals 15 residues. In DNA form, the CDR3 reads TGTGCCAGCAGTTACTCGAGAGTACCAGCCGGGACCCAGTACTTC. This gives the protein CASSYSRVPAGTQYF.

This clonotype was counted once. This rearrangement joins TRBV19 to TRBJ2-5; no clear D gene. The CDR3 is 13 residues long. V was cut by 6 bases and J by 1 base, with 9 bases left in between. Germline V gene data show CDR1 as LNHDA and CDR2 as SQIVND (reference sequence). As DNA, the CDR3 is TGTGCCAGTAGGGTGGCAGGCCAAGAGACCCAGTACTTC. Protein: CASRVAGQETQYF. Supplemented by reference TRBV19 and TRBJ2-5, the full variable domain reads DGGITQSPKYLFRKEGQNVTLSCEQNLNHDAMYWYRQDPGQGLRLIYYSQIVNDFQKGDIAEGYSVSREKKESFPLTVTSAQKNPTAFYLCASRVAGQETQYFGPGTRLLVL.

This clonotype was counted once. The gene calls are TRBV7-2 and TRBJ2-1; tentative D call: TRBD2 (7 bases). Trimming took off 2 bases at V and 13 bases at J, with 21 bases between the two ends. CDR3 length equals 15 residues. Germline V gene lookup returns CDR1 SGHTA and CDR2 FQGNSA. CDR3 in DNA: TGTGCCAGCAGCTTATTAGGGGGGGGCCTAGAGACCCAGTTCTTC. Protein product: CASSLLGGGLETQFF.

The chain's CDR3 is CAISESGSDTEAFF. DNA of the CDR3: TGTGCCATCAGTGAATCAGGGTCGGACACTGAAGCTTTCTTT. The chain employs TRBV10-3 and TRBJ1-1, with TRBD1 as a possible D gene (5 bases). This CDR3 has 14 amino acids. Germline V gene data show CDR1 as ENHRY and CDR2 as SYGVKD. The V end was cut by 3 bases, the J end by 3 bases, with 11 bases between.

The chain links TRBV2 to TRBJ2-4; D gene uncertain. The end of the DNA aligns better with TRBJ2-7, so the J call may be wrong. This CDR3 has 12 residues. CDR1 SNHLY and CDR2 FYNNEI come from the germline V gene. The CDR3 nucleotides are TGTGCCAGCAGTGCCAACTTCTACGAGCAGTACTTC. This gives the protein CASSANFYEQYF.

The CDR3 region is CASARDYTYNEQFF. The DNA of the CDR3 is TGTGCCAGCGCCCGGGACTACACCTACAATGAGCAGTTCTTC. The rearrangement joins TRBV6-4 to TRBJ2-1, with TRBD2 matching 7 bases. The CDR3 has 14 residues. CDR1 is MRHNA, CDR2 SNTAGT, per germline. The J segment lost 2 bases and the V segment lost 8 bases, leaving 6 bases of the junction unmatched.

The V call is TRBV24-1, the J call TRBJ2-7, with TRBD1 matching 9 bases. Germline V gene lookup returns CDR1 KGHDR and CDR2 SFDVKD. This CDR3 region has 13 residues. The J segment lost 0 bases and the V segment lost 9 bases, leaving 2 bases of the junction unmatched. CDR3: CATATGGSYEQYF. CDR3 sequence (DNA): TGTGCCACCGCGACAGGGGGCTCCTACGAGCAGTACTTC.

This clonotype has only a few counts. The chain employs TRBV28 and TRBJ1-4; maybe TRBD1 (5 bases). Per the germline V gene, CDR1 is MDHEN and CDR2 is SYDVKM. The V end lost 3 bases, the J end lost 8 bases, and 7 bases lay between the germline ends. The CDR3 runs to 12 residues. The CDR3 is CASSLYREKLFF. As DNA, the CDR3 is TGTGCCAGCAGTTTGTACAGGGAAAAACTGTTTTTT. Full variable domain (rest looked up from reference TRBV28 and TRBJ1-4): DVKVTQSSRYLVKRTGEKVFLECVQDMDHENMFWYRQDPGLGLRLIYFSYDVKMKEKGDIPEGYSVSREKKERFSLILESASTNQTSMYLCASSLYREKLFFGSGTQLSVL.

This clonotype was counted between two and nine times. The CDR3 DNA is TGTGCCAGCAATAGCCCGACAGGGGGCAAAGATACGCAGTATTTT. The encoded protein is CASNSPTGGKDTQYF. This chain links TRBV6-2 or TRBV6-3 with TRBJ2-3; 10 positions match TRBD1. Germline loops: CDR1 MNHEY, CDR2 SVGEGT. CDR3 length: 15 amino acids. The junction had 9 bases not matched to a gene; V was cut back by 7 bases and J by 5 bases.

Concerning this clonotype itself: One junction end does not reproduce the germline sequence, and a read error may be involved. This sequence joins TRBV6-6 and TRBJ2-6; the D gene could be TRBD1 or TRBD2 (6 bases each). Germline V lookup: CDR1 MNHNY, CDR2 SVGAGI (reference sequence). The CDR3 is 15 amino acids. CDR3 DNA: TGTGCCAGCAGTAACGGGGGCTCTGGGGCCAACGCCCTGACTTTC. This sequence encodes CASSNGGSGANALTF.